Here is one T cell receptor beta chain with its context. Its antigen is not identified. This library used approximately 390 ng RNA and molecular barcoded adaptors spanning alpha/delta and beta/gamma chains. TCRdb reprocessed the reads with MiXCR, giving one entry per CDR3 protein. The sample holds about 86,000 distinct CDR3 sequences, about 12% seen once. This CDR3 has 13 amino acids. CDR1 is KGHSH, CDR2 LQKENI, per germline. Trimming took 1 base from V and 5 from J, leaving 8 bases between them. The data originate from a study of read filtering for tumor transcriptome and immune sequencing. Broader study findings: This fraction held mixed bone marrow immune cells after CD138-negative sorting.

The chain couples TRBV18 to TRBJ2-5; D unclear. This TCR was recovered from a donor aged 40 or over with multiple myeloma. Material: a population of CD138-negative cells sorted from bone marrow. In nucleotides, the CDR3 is TGTGCCAGCTCACCACGGATCGGGGAGACCCAGTACTTC. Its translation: CASSPRIGETQYF.